These 10 T cell receptor beta chains share one sample of origin, sequenced in a study of blood T cell repertoires in COVID-19. Method: immunoSEQ multiplex PCR; TCRdb's copy keeps in-frame clones and lacks some. This sample has about 250,000 clones, with 88% found just once. Sequencing was done on a sample of peripheral blood. These receptors were taken from a woman in her thirties or forties who had recovered from COVID-19.

The chain is built from TRBV11-3 and TRBJ2-1, with D perhaps TRBD2 (5 bases). The CDR3 has 16 residues. Trimming removed 1 base at V and 9 bases at J, with 19 bases between. Per germline, CDR1 SGHNT and CDR2 YENEEA. CDR3 sequence (DNA): TGTGCCAGCAGCTTAGTATCGGGGTTAGGGCAGACTGAGCAGTTCTTC. Translating gives CASSLVSGLGQTEQFF. The complete variable domain, with remaining parts taken from reference TRBV11-3 and TRBJ2-1, reads EAGVVQSPRYKIIEKKQPVAFWCNPISGHNTLYWYLQNLGQGPELLIRYENEEAVDDSQLPKDRFSAERLKGVDSTLKIQPAELGDSAVYLCASSLVSGLGQTEQFFGPGTRLTVL.

The chain uses TRBV5-4 and TRBJ2-2, with D maybe TRBD2 (6 bases). Per germline, CDR1 SGHNT and CDR2 YYREEE (reference sequence). The CDR3 runs to 15 residues. Trimming removed 2 bases at V and 3 bases at J, with 11 bases between. The CDR3 sequence: CASSFGDSHTGELFF. CDR3 bases: TGTGCCAGCAGCTTTGGGGACTCCCACACCGGGGAGCTGTTTTTT.

The chain joins TRBV11-1 to TRBJ1-2, with 8 bases aligning to TRBD1. The CDR3 consists of 15 residues. Germline V gene data show CDR1 as SGHAT and CDR2 as FQDESV (reference sequence). V lost 5 bases and J lost 8; bases outside the gene matches: 13. This CDR3 reads CASSHWGQVPKGYTF. CDR3 DNA: TGTGCCAGCAGCCACTGGGGACAGGTTCCCAAAGGCTACACCTTC. Based on the CDR3 plus reference TRBV11-1 and TRBJ1-2, the full variable domain is EAEVAQSPRYKITEKSQAVAFWCDPISGHATLYWYRQILGQGPELLVQFQDESVVDDSQLPKDRFSAERLKGVDSTLKIQPAELGDSAMYLCASSHWGQVPKGYTFGSGTRLTVV.

The chain links TRBV11-3 to TRBJ1-1; 7 bases fit TRBD1. Looked up from germline, CDR1 is SGHNT and CDR2 is YENEEA. V lost 5 bases, J lost 4 bases, and 4 bases stayed unmatched. CDR3 length: 13 residues. The CDR3 DNA reads TGTGCCAGCAGCCCCGACAGGGCCACTGAAGCTTTCTTT. It encodes CASSPDRATEAFF.

The V gene is TRBV7-9, the J gene TRBJ2-5, with D tentatively TRBD2 (7 bases). The CDR3 totals 14 residues. From germline, CDR1 is SEHNR and CDR2 FQNEAQ (reference sequence). V shed 3 bases and J shed 5 bases, with 13 bases lying between them. The CDR3 reads CASSLQGRGETQYF. CDR3 bases: TGTGCCAGCAGCTTGCAGGGGCGGGGGGAGACCCAGTACTTC.

CDR3 residues: CASSYGGTNQPQHF. CDR3 in DNA: TGTGCCAGCAGTTACGGAGGCACGAATCAGCCCCAGCATTTT. The chain carries TRBV6-2 or TRBV6-3 and TRBJ1-5; D is uncertain. Per the germline V gene, CDR1 is MNHEY and CDR2 is SVGEGT. Between the trimmed V and J ends, which lost 2 bases and 4 bases, there was a span of 9 bases. There are 14 residues in the CDR3.

The chain has TRBV7-6 and TRBJ2-2, with 7 bases identical to TRBD2. The CDR3 sequence is 17 residues long. With 5 bases clipped from V and 6 bases from J, the junction kept 15 bases outside the gene matches. Germline-derived CDR1 and CDR2 are SGHVS and FNYEAQ. The CDR3 DNA sequence: TGTGCCAGCAGCGGGAGGACTAGACGGTACCCCCCCGGGGAGCTGTTTTTT. Residues: CASSGRTRRYPPGELFF.

The genes are TRBV2 and TRBJ2-7; 9 bases line up with TRBD1. This CDR3 has 15 amino acids. After removal of 6 bases from V and 5 bases from J, the junction contained 11 bases not matched to a gene. CDR1 SNHLY and CDR2 FYNNEI come from the germline V gene. The CDR3 DNA sequence: TGTGCCAGCAGGGGGGGGACAGGGCCTAGGGACGAGCAGTACTTC. This codes for CASRGGTGPRDEQYF.

The chain combines TRBV19 with TRBJ2-3; 14 positions match TRBD2. With 7 bases clipped from V and 6 bases from J, the junction kept 3 bases outside the gene matches. Germline CDR1 LNHDA, CDR2 SQIVND (reference sequence). The CDR3 length is 14 residues. The CDR3 protein is CASTRLAGGDTQYF. The CDR3 bases are TGTGCCAGTACCAGACTAGCGGGGGGGGATACGCAGTATTTT.

The V call is TRBV5-4, the J call TRBJ2-7, with a tentative D call TRBD2 (5 bases). The ends were cut back, 3 bases at V and 5 bases at J, with 12 bases in the middle. Germline CDR1 is SGHNT and CDR2 is YYREEE (reference sequence). This CDR3 comprises 13 residues. CDR3 residues: CASSSDERDEQYF. The CDR3 DNA reads TGTGCCAGCAGCTCGGACGAGAGGGACGAGCAGTACTTC.